The rows below give T cell receptor beta chains drawn from one sample of a study of OX40 agonist ivuxolimab in advanced cancers. Sequenced by immunoSEQ multiplex PCR; TCRdb stores in-frame clones only, minus some. The data hold some 87,000 clones, with 94% observed a single time. The sequences come from CD4+ or CD8+ T cells sorted from blood, collected in a trial of the OX40 agonist ivuxolimab. The receptors shown here come from an adult with an advanced solid tumor such as melanoma, head and neck, liver or kidney cancer. Both conserved end residues are part of each CDR3. The order of the fields is J gene, V gene, CDR3 protein.

j_call: TRBJ1-5
v_call: TRBV19
cdr3_aa: CASSLRGRNQPQHF

j_call: TRBJ2-3
v_call: TRBV7-6
cdr3_aa: CASSLASIGLAGLADTQYF

j_call: TRBJ2-7
v_call: TRBV18
cdr3_aa: CASSPPNSPLPYEQYF

j_call: TRBJ2-5
v_call: TRBV4-1
cdr3_aa: CASSLPVPGQGPAGKTQYF

j_call: TRBJ2-3
v_call: TRBV29-1
cdr3_aa: CSAPGTAIPDTQYF

j_call: TRBJ2-5
v_call: TRBV5-6
cdr3_aa: CASSKQGWQETQYF

j_call: TRBJ2-7
v_call: TRBV4-3
cdr3_aa: CASSQGIGGPLSYEQYF

j_call: TRBJ1-3
v_call: TRBV7-2
cdr3_aa: CASSPAGTGNTIYF

j_call: TRBJ2-7
v_call: TRBV4-2
cdr3_aa: CASSLPGTSESYEQYF

j_call: TRBJ2-7
v_call: TRBV7-6
cdr3_aa: CASSLAKNPPRGEQYF

j_call: TRBJ1-5
v_call: TRBV19
cdr3_aa: CASRWGIGNQPQHF

j_call: TRBJ1-6
v_call: TRBV28
cdr3_aa: CASSSILGTGGEENSPLHF

j_call: TRBJ1-2
v_call: TRBV9
cdr3_aa: CASSVVQGQGYTF

j_call: TRBJ1-1
v_call: TRBV27
cdr3_aa: CASSSRQAEVNTEAFF

j_call: TRBJ2-5
v_call: TRBV7-8
cdr3_aa: CASSLGATDQETQYF

j_call: TRBJ1-1
v_call: TRBV9
cdr3_aa: CASSVAGTAEAFF

j_call: TRBJ2-1
v_call: TRBV21-1
cdr3_aa: CASSKGANSGTCPNEQFF

j_call: TRBJ2-1
v_call: TRBV27
cdr3_aa: CASSSGLGNEQFF

j_call: TRBJ2-5
v_call: TRBV5-4
cdr3_aa: CASSLEVTGFRETQYF

j_call: TRBJ2-4
v_call: TRBV10-1
cdr3_aa: CASGWGGLDIQYF

j_call: TRBJ2-1
v_call: TRBV27
cdr3_aa: CASSIFGGLTNNEQFF

j_call: TRBJ2-1
v_call: TRBV6-8
cdr3_aa: CASSSGTGRLNEQFF

j_call: TRBJ1-1
v_call: TRBV10-2
cdr3_aa: CASSEYVSGNTEAFF

j_call: TRBJ1-2
v_call: TRBV7-8
cdr3_aa: CASSPRTRGAHYGYTF

j_call: TRBJ2-5
v_call: TRBV10-3
cdr3_aa: CAISESTRDGETQYF

j_call: TRBJ2-2
v_call: TRBV4-1
cdr3_aa: CASSLREVYTGELFF

j_call: TRBJ1-3
v_call: TRBV9
cdr3_aa: CASSVEEISGNTIYF

j_call: TRBJ2-3
v_call: TRBV30
cdr3_aa: CAWSYRGRADTQYF

j_call: TRBJ2-1
v_call: TRBV11-2
cdr3_aa: CASSPTGVGNEQFF

j_call: TRBJ1-2
v_call: TRBV7-8
cdr3_aa: CATGDIGVGGYTF

j_call: TRBJ2-1
v_call: TRBV2
cdr3_aa: CASRPNTSGRAIGPNEQFF

j_call: TRBJ2-3
v_call: TRBV7-2
cdr3_aa: CASSLGPFHTDTQYF

j_call: TRBJ2-5
v_call: TRBV11-2
cdr3_aa: CASSLLPGLSRETQYF

j_call: TRBJ2-7
v_call: TRBV4-1
cdr3_aa: CASSQVAGDSYEQYF

j_call: TRBJ2-1
v_call: TRBV11-1
cdr3_aa: CASKGASGPTSYNEQFF

j_call: TRBJ1-1
v_call: TRBV7-9
cdr3_aa: CASSPEGAFF

j_call: TRBJ1-3
v_call: TRBV9
cdr3_aa: CASSVPPEDTIYF

j_call: TRBJ2-1
v_call: TRBV7-3
cdr3_aa: CASSMRTSGRPTYNEQFF

j_call: TRBJ2-3
v_call: TRBV27
cdr3_aa: CASSSASGPRDTQYF

j_call: TRBJ2-3
v_call: TRBV30
cdr3_aa: CAWSVHRTSGRADTQYF

j_call: TRBJ2-7
v_call: TRBV4-1
cdr3_aa: CASSQDPGTYAYEQYF

j_call: NA
v_call: TRBV7-2
cdr3_aa: CASSLDQVEQYF